The clone carrying this T cell receptor beta chain was seen a handful of times. The antigen is unknown. These data are taken from a study of blood T cells in healthy people across ages. Study results and limitations: A roughly linear age-dependent decrease characterized TCR beta diversity per million T cells. Estimates of total diversity, which came from one million sequenced T cells, were considered to be underestimates.

The second PCR ran about 6 to 12 cycles with a sample-barcoded 5' primer and J-beta primers. TCRdb reprocessed the 5' RACE reads via MiXCR and lists one record per CDR3 protein. Among 890,000 or so distinct CDR3 sequences, 55% to 65% were seen once, and the ten largest hold approximately 30%. This CDR3 has 13 residues. V was trimmed by 6 bases and J by 8 bases, leaving 11 bases between them. The chain uses TRBV12-3 or TRBV12-4 and TRBJ1-6; possibly TRBD1 for D (5 bases). The TCR was taken from a man aged 25-45 years in good health. The source material was blood. In DNA form, the CDR3 reads TGTGCCAGCAGGGATGCGGGGCATTCACCCCTCCACTTT. Translated: CASRDAGHSPLHF.